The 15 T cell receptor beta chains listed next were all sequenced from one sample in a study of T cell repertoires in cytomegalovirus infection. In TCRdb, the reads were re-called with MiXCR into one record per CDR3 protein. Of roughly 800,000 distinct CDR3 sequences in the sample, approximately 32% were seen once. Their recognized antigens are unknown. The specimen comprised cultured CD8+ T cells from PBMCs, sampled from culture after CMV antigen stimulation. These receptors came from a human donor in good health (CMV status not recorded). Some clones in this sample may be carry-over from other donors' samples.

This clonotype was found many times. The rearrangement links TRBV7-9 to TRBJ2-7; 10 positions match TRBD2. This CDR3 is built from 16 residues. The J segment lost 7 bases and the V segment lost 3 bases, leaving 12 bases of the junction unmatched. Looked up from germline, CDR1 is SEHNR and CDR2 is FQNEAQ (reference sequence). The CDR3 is CASSFPIAGGVGEQYV. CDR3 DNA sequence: TGTGCCAGCAGCTTCCCAATAGCGGGGGGAGTGGGAGAGCAGTACGTC.

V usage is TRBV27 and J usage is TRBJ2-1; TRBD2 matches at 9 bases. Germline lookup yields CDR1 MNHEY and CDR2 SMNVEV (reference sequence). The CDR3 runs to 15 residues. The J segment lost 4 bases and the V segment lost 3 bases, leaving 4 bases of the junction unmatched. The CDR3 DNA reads TGTGCCAGCAGTTTCCCTAGCGGGGAGTACAATGAGCAGTTCTTC. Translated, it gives CASSFPSGEYNEQFF.

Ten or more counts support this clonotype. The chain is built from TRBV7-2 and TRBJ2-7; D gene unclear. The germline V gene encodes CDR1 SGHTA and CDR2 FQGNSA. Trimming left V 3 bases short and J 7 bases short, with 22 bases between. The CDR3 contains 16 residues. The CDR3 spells CASSFPDSLLKLEQYF. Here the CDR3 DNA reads TGTGCCAGCAGCTTCCCCGACTCGTTACTAAAGCTGGAGCAGTACTTC.

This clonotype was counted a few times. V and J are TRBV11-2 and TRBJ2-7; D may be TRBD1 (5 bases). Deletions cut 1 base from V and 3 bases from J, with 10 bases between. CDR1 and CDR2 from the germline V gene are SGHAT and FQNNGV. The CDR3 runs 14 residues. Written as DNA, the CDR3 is TGTGCCAGCAGCTTAGCACCCACAGGCTACGAGCAGTACGTC. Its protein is CASSLAPTGYEQYV.

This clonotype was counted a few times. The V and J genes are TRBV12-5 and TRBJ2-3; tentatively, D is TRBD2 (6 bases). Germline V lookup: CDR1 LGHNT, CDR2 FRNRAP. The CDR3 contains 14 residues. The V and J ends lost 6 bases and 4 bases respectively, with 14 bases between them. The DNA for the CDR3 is TGTGCTAGTGGGCGATCGGGACTGCCAGATACGCAGTATTTT. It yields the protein CASGRSGLPDTQYF.

CDR3 protein: CASQGPGYNEQFF. In DNA, the CDR3 is TGTGCCAGCCAGGGGCCTGGTTACAATGAGCAGTTCTTC. This chain connects TRBV6-1 to TRBJ2-1, with D tentatively TRBD1 (6 bases). Deletions cut 8 bases from V and 4 bases from J, with 12 bases between. The V gene's germline CDR1 is MNHNS and CDR2 SASEGT. The CDR3 sequence is 13 residues long.

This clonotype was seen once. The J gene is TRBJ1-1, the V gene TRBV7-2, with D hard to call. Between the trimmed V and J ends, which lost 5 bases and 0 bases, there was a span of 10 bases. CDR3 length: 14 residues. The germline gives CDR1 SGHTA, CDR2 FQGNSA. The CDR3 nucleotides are TGTGCCAGCAGCATAGATCTCATGAACACTGAAGCTTTCTTT. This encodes CASSIDLMNTEAFF.

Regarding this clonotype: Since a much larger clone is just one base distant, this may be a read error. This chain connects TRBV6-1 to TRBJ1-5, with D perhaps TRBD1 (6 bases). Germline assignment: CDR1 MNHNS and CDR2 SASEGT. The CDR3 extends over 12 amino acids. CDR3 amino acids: CASGRGSQSQHF. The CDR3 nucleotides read TGTGCCAGCGGCAGGGGAAGTCAGTCCCAGCATTTT.

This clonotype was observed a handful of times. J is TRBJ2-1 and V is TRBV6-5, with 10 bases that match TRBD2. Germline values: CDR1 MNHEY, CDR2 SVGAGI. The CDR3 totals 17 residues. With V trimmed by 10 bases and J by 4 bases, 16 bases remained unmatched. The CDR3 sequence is CATALSSGGTFYNEQFF. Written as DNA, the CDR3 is TGTGCCACCGCGTTAAGTAGCGGGGGGACTTTTTACAATGAGCAGTTCTTC.

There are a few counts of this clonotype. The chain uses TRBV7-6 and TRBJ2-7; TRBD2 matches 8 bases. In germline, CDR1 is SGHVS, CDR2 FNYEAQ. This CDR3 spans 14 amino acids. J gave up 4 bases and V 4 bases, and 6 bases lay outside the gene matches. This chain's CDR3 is CASSSTSESYEQYF. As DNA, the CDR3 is TGTGCCAGCAGCTCGACTAGCGAGTCTTACGAGCAGTACTTC.

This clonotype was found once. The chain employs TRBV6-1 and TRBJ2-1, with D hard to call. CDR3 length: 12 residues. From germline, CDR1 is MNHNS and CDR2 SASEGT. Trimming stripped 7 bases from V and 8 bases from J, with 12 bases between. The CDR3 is CASKEQIDEQFF. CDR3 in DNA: TGTGCCAGCAAGGAACAGATCGATGAGCAGTTCTTC.

The CDR3 coding sequence is TGTGCCAGCAGCCAGGGTGGACCGCTCTATGGCTACACCTTC. The encoded protein is CASSQGGPLYGYTF. The chain is built from TRBV4-2 and TRBJ1-2; D gene unclear. This CDR3 is built from 14 residues. Per germline, CDR1 LGHNA and CDR2 YNFKEQ. The germline V and J ends were trimmed by 3 bases and 4 bases, with 12 bases remaining between them.

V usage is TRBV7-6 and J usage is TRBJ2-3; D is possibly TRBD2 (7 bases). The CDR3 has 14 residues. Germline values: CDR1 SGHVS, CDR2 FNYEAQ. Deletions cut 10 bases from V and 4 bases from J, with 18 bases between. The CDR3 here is CAIGGRVRADTQYF. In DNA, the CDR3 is TGTGCCATCGGGGGGCGTGTTAGGGCAGATACGCAGTATTTT.

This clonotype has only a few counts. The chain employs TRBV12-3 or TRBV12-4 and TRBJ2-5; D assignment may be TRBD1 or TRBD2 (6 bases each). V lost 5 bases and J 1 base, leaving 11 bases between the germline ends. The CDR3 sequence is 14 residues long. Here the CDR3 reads CASSPGAIQETQYF. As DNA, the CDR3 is TGTGCCAGCAGTCCGGGGGCCATCCAAGAGACCCAGTACTTC.

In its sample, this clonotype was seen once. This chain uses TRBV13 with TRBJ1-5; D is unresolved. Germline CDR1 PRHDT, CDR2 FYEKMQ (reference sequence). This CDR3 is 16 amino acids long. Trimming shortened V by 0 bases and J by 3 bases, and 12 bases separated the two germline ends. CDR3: CASSLGASRPNQPQHF. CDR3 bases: TGTGCCAGCAGCTTAGGGGCCTCCCGCCCCAATCAGCCCCAGCATTTT.